These T cell receptor beta chains were read from a single sample in a study of T cells in localized non-small cell lung cancer. The table came from immunoSEQ multiplex PCR; TCRdb's copy has only in-frame clones and leaves some out. The table records some 1,000 clones, about a fifth of them present only once. This sample comprised normal lung tissue next to the tumor, obtained before any cancer treatment. These receptors came from a female donor over 55 with stage II squamous cell lung carcinoma. CDR3s include the opening cysteine and the closing phenylalanine or tryptophan. A D gene is named only where the DNA matches it firmly. Size is omitted from some rows. Given values are once, few, many or a class for expanded clones.

CDR3,DNA,V,D,size,J
CASSDRGQKNTEAFF,TGTGCCAGCAGTGACCGGGGGCAGAAGAACACTGAAGCTTTCTTT,TRBV9,NA,NA,TRBJ1-1
CASSYPPDRAGEQYF,TGTGCCAGCAGTTACCCGCCGGACAGGGCGGGCGAGCAGTACTTC,TRBV6-8,TRBD1,NA,TRBJ2-7
CASSLGETGVTGNTIYF,TGTGCCAGCAGCTTAGGAGAGACAGGGGTGACCGGAAACACCATATATTTT,TRBV11-3,TRBD1,large,TRBJ1-3
CASSPLAGAGYNEQFF,TGTGCCAGTAGTCCACTAGCGGGAGCGGGCTACAATGAGCAGTTCTTC,TRBV19,TRBD2,NA,TRBJ2-1
CASRSTGTRSYEQYF,TGTGCCAGCAGATCTACCGGGACTAGGTCCTACGAGCAGTACTTC,TRBV27,TRBD2,NA,TRBJ2-7
CASNPGQPNTEAFF,TGCGCCAGCAACCCCGGACAGCCGAACACTGAAGCTTTCTTT,TRBV5-1,NA,NA,TRBJ1-1
CSVESPTGRDYGYTF,TGCAGCGTTGAATCCCCGACAGGGAGGGACTATGGCTACACCTTC,TRBV29-1,TRBD1,NA,TRBJ1-2
CASSWKGQGPYQPQHF,TGTGCCAGCAGCTGGAAAGGACAGGGGCCTTATCAGCCCCAGCATTTT,TRBV11-3,TRBD1,NA,TRBJ1-5
CAISGPGTSGPWNEQFF,TGTGCCATCAGTGGGCCGGGGACTAGCGGACCATGGAATGAGCAGTTCTTC,TRBV6-8,TRBD2,large,TRBJ2-1
CASSTQGKGANVLTF,TGTGCCAGCAGTACACAGGGGAAGGGGGCCAACGTCCTGACTTTC,TRBV28,TRBD1,few,TRBJ2-6
CAWARQTYTEAFF,TGTGCCTGGGCTCGACAGACTTACACTGAAGCTTTCTTT,TRBV30,NA,NA,TRBJ1-1
CASSPGGANVLTF,TGTGCCAGCTCCCCTGGTGGGGCCAACGTCCTGACTTTC,TRBV18,NA,NA,TRBJ2-6
CASSPFSSGGSYEQYF,TGTGCCAGCTCACCCTTCAGCAGCGGGGGTTCCTACGAGCAGTACTTC,TRBV18,TRBD2,NA,TRBJ2-7
CSVASGFNQPQHF,TGCAGCGTAGCGTCGGGGTTCAATCAGCCCCAGCATTTT,TRBV29-1,NA,NA,TRBJ1-5
CASSVATGSYNEQFF,TGTGCCAGCAGCGTAGCAACTGGATCTTACAATGAGCAGTTCTTC,TRBV9,NA,few,TRBJ2-1
CASSRVDGSPLHF,TGTGCCAGCAGTAGGGTCGATGGCTCACCCCTCCACTTT,TRBV28,NA,few,TRBJ1-6
CASSDSIENNEQFF,TGTGCCAGCAGTGACTCAATAGAGAACAATGAGCAGTTCTTC,TRBV6-8,NA,large,TRBJ2-1
CASRTGDYGYTF,TGTGCCAGCAGGACAGGGGACTATGGCTACACCTTC,TRBV28,TRBD1,few,TRBJ1-2
CASSPTGTGDSGNTIYF,TGTGCCAGCTCACCGACCGGGACAGGGGACTCTGGAAACACCATATATTTT,TRBV18,TRBD1,few,TRBJ1-3
CASSLQAGYEQYF,TGTGCCAGCAGCTTACAAGCCGGCTACGAGCAGTACTTC,TRBV7-2,NA,NA,TRBJ2-7
CASSFGDSLMNTEAFF,TGTGCCAGCAGTTTCGGGGACAGCTTAATGAACACTGAAGCTTTCTTT,TRBV28,TRBD1,large,TRBJ1-1
CASSGGTAGNTIYF,TGCGCCAGCAGCGGAGGGACCGCTGGAAACACCATATATTTT,TRBV5-1,NA,NA,TRBJ1-3
CASSLEGLNYGYTF,TGTGCCAGCAGCTTAGAAGGGCTAAACTATGGCTACACCTTC,TRBV11-3,NA,many,TRBJ1-2
CASSSWRDAEKLFF,TGTGCCAGCAGTTCGTGGAGAGACGCTGAAAAACTGTTTTTT,TRBV28,NA,few,TRBJ1-4
CASSGGGIGQPQHF,TGTGCCAGCAGCGGCGGGGGAATCGGGCAGCCCCAGCATTTT,TRBV11-3,NA,medium-sized,TRBJ1-5
CASSEALIAGGPVQTQYF,TGTGCCAGCAGTGAAGCGCTCATAGCGGGAGGGCCTGTGCAGACCCAGTACTTC,TRBV6-1,TRBD2,NA,TRBJ2-5
CASSFHEGGTEAFF,TGTGCCAGCAGCTTCCACGAAGGAGGTACTGAAGCTTTCTTT,TRBV11-3,NA,few,TRBJ1-1
CASSILVQSNEQFF,TGTGCCAGTAGTATTTTGGTGCAGTCAAATGAGCAGTTCTTC,TRBV19,NA,NA,TRBJ2-1
CATSDSGVGNTIYF,TGTGCCACATCTGACAGTGGGGTTGGAAACACCATATATTTT,TRBV19,NA,NA,TRBJ1-3
CASSQQRTYEQYF,TGTGCCAGCAGTCAACAGAGAACGTACGAGCAGTACTTC,TRBV6-8,NA,few,TRBJ2-7
CASSLGMRTGRTEAFF,TGTGCCAGCAGCTTAGGTATGCGGACAGGGAGAACTGAAGCTTTCTTT,TRBV11-3,TRBD1,medium-sized,TRBJ1-1
CASSSQQAAKVQYF,TGTGCCAGCAGTTCCCAGCAAGCGGCCAAGGTGCAGTACTTC,TRBV6-8,NA,NA,TRBJ2-7
CASSVSPGNTIYF,TGTGCCAGCAGCGTTTCCCCTGGAAACACCATATATTTT,TRBV9,NA,few,TRBJ1-3
CASSPRGLAGITGELFF,TGTGCCAGCAGCCCCCGGGGGCTAGCGGGAATCACCGGGGAGCTGTTTTTT,TRBV14,TRBD2,NA,TRBJ2-2
CASSSVRDRVNTEAFF,TGTGCCAGCTCATCCGTTCGGGACAGGGTGAACACTGAAGCTTTCTTT,TRBV18,TRBD1,NA,TRBJ1-1
CASSVVTDFTGELFF,TGTGCCAGCAGCGTAGTAACAGACTTCACCGGGGAGCTGTTTTTT,TRBV9,NA,NA,TRBJ2-2
CASSESATPGNTIYF,TGCGCCAGCAGTGAGTCGGCAACGCCTGGAAACACCATATATTTT,TRBV10-2,NA,once,TRBJ1-3
CASTPSLGRGETDTQYF,TGTGCCAGTACCCCTTCATTGGGTAGGGGGGAAACAGATACGCAGTATTTT,TRBV19,NA,NA,TRBJ2-3
CASSPSGQGNYGYTF,TGTGCCAGCAGTCCCTCGGGACAGGGGAACTATGGCTACACCTTC,TRBV28,TRBD1,few,TRBJ1-2
CASSTGLAGRDNEQFF,TGCGCCAGCAGCACAGGACTAGCGGGAAGGGACAATGAGCAGTTCTTC,TRBV5-1,TRBD2,NA,TRBJ2-1
CASSLGGGGGEQYF,TGTGCCAGCAGCTTAGGCGGGGGCGGAGGGGAGCAGTACTTC,TRBV13,NA,medium-sized,TRBJ2-7
CASSLIAGPYNEQFF,TGTGCCAGCAGCTTAATTGCGGGGCCTTACAATGAGCAGTTCTTC,TRBV11-3,NA,medium-sized,TRBJ2-1
CASTAGRPYGYTF,TGTGCCAGCACCGCCGGGAGGCCTTATGGCTACACCTTC,TRBV6-8,NA,NA,TRBJ1-2
CASSPREGAYGNTIYF,TGTGCCAGCAGCCCTCGGGAGGGGGCATATGGAAACACCATATATTTT,TRBV11-3,TRBD1,few,TRBJ1-3
CASIERGEKLFF,TGTGCCAGCATAGAAAGGGGAGAAAAACTGTTTTTT,TRBV6-8,NA,few,TRBJ1-4